These T cell receptor beta chains were read from a single sample in a study of cytomegalovirus exposure and HLA in healthy donors. Sequenced by immunoSEQ multiplex PCR; TCRdb stores in-frame clones only, minus some. In the table there are 140,000 or so clones, approximately 70% of which are singletons. Sample: PBMCs. Receptors were obtained from a woman aged 25 to 39 in good health and CMV-seronegative. The CDR3 runs from the conserved cysteine through the conserved F or W. The D gene is left open where the match is weak. Clone size is stated in some rows and not others, as once, few, many or a class when expanded.

>TRBV10-3|few|TRBJ2-7|TRBD2
TGTGCCATCAGTGATTCGGGACTAGCGGGAGGGCCAGACGAGCAGTACTTC
CAISDSGLAGGPDEQYF
>TRBV7-6|NA|TRBJ2-3|TRBD2
TGTGCCAGCAGCTTAGTAGGGGTAGCGGGAACAGATACGCAGTATTTT
CASSLVGVAGTDTQYF
>TRBV11-2|NA|TRBJ2-5|TRBD1
TGTGCCAGCAGCCACCGACAGGGTGCGGAGACCCAGTACTTC
CASSHRQGAETQYF
>TRBV23-1|NA|TRBJ2-7|NA
TGCGCCAGCAGGCGCGCTAGACAGGAGAGCTCCTACGAGCAGTACTTC
CASRRARQESSYEQYF
>TRBV28|NA|TRBJ2-2|TRBD2
TGTGCCAGCACTAGCGGGGCCCCCGGGGAGCTGTTTTTT
CASTSGAPGELFF
>TRBV6-5|NA|TRBJ1-2|NA
TGTGCCAGCACCACCGACAAGAACTATGGCTACACCTTC
CASTTDKNYGYTF
>TRBV15|NA|TRBJ2-7|NA
TGTGCCACCATCGGGGTGATACCATACGAGCAGTACTTC
CATIGVIPYEQYF
>TRBV28|few|TRBJ1-5|NA
TGTGCCAGCAGGACAGTAAAGAGCAATCAGCCCCAGCATTTT
CASRTVKSNQPQHF
>TRBV28|NA|TRBJ2-2|TRBD2
TGTGCCAGCAGTTTAGCACTAGCGATCACCGGGGAGCTGTTTTTT
CASSLALAITGELFF
>TRBV5-5|few|TRBJ1-1|TRBD1
TGTGCCAGCAGCTTCTCACAGGGGAACGCTGAAGCTTTCTTT
CASSFSQGNAEAFF
>TRBV28|NA|TRBJ2-4|NA
TGTGCCAGCAGTTCACTAGGCAGGGGGGAAAACATTCAGTACTTC
CASSSLGRGENIQYF
>TRBV5-1|NA|TRBJ2-1|NA
TGCGCCAGCAGCTTCGGGGTAGGGCTTGGTGAGCAGTTCTTC
CASSFGVGLGEQFF
>TRBV6-5|NA|TRBJ2-4|NA
TGTGCCAGCAGCGGCTTGCAGGGGAGGGAAAACATTCAGTACTTC
CASSGLQGRENIQYF
>TRBV19|NA|TRBJ1-1|NA
TGTGCCAGTAGTATTACGGTGAACACTGAAGCTTTCTTT
CASSITVNTEAFF
>TRBV4-1|NA|TRBJ2-7|NA
TGCGCCAGCAGCCAAGATCCCTACTACGAGCAGTACTTC
CASSQDPYYEQYF
>TRBV27|NA|TRBJ2-5|TRBD2
TGTGCCAGCAGGGCCGGACTAGCGGGGAGAGAGACCCAGTACTTC
CASRAGLAGRETQYF
>TRBV7-9|NA|TRBJ1-2|TRBD1
TGTTCCAGCAGCCTGGGGGGGACAGGGGCTCTTAGCTATGGCTACACCTTC
CSSSLGGTGALSYGYTF
>TRBV29-1|NA|TRBJ1-1|NA
TGCAGCGTTGCGCTACAGGTGAACACTGAAGCTTTCTTT
CSVALQVNTEAFF
>TRBV14|NA|TRBJ1-1|TRBD1
TGTGCCAGCAGCCTACAGACAGGGTCTGGGGCTTTCTTT
CASSLQTGSGAFF
>TRBV5-1|NA|TRBJ2-5|NA
TGCGCCAGCAGCTTTTACTCAGAGACCCAGTACTTC
CASSFYSETQYF
>TRBV7-9|NA|TRBJ2-3|NA
TGTGCCAGCAGCGACGGGACTTTCGGGCCAGATACGCAGTATTTT
CASSDGTFGPDTQYF
>TRBV2|NA|TRBJ2-3|TRBD2
TGTGCCAGCAGTGAACTTAGCGGGGCCACAGATACGCAGTATTTT
CASSELSGATDTQYF
>TRBV19|NA|TRBJ1-3|TRBD1
TGTGCCAGTAGTGCCTCCGGGACAGCTTCTGGAAACACCATATATTTT
CASSASGTASGNTIYF
>TRBV5-6|once|TRBJ1-1|NA
TGTGCCAGCAGCTTGAGGGGAAAAAAGCCTGAAGCTTTCTTT
CASSLRGKKPEAFF
>TRBV6-1|NA|TRBJ2-4|TRBD1
TGTGCCAGCAGTGGGTGGACAGGGGGAGGCAAAAACATTCAGTACTTC
CASSGWTGGGKNIQYF
>TRBV6-6|NA|TRBJ2-2|NA
TGTGCCAGCATAGGAGGGGGCTACACCGGGGAGCTGTTTTTT
CASIGGGYTGELFF
>TRBV29-1|once|TRBJ2-7|NA
TGCAGCGCCTTGACAGTCTCCTACGAGCAGTACTTC
CSALTVSYEQYF
>TRBV4-2|few|TRBJ2-1|NA
TGTGCCAGCAGCCAAAGAACTCAGGGACTCAATGAGCAGTTCTTC
CASSQRTQGLNEQFF
>TRBV28|medium-sized|TRBJ2-7|TRBD1
TGTGCCAGCAGCCCCCAGTCCGGACAGGGGCCCTACGAGCAGTACTTC
CASSPQSGQGPYEQYF
>TRBV28|few|TRBJ1-2|TRBD1
TGTGCCAGCAGTACGCCGGGACAGGGTAACTATGGCTACACCTTC
CASSTPGQGNYGYTF
>TRBV5-1|NA|TRBJ1-1|NA
TGCGCCAGCAGCCCCTCTACCGGGAACACTGAAGCTTTCTTT
CASSPSTGNTEAFF
>TRBV7-9|NA|TRBJ2-1|TRBD2
TGTGCCAGCAGCTTAGGACTAGCGGGGGATGAGCAGTTCTTC
CASSLGLAGDEQFF
>TRBV21-1|NA|TRBJ2-7|NA
TGTGCCAGCAGCAAAGAGGGGGTTGGCCACGAGCAGTACTTC
CASSKEGVGHEQYF
>TRBV18|NA|TRBJ2-2|TRBD1
TGTGCCAGCTCACCGACGGGACAGATGAACACCGGGGAGCTGTTTTTT
CASSPTGQMNTGELFF
>TRBV11-2|few|TRBJ2-1|TRBD2
TGTGCCAGCAGCTTAGATATTAGCGGGGGGGCTCAGCAGTTCTTC
CASSLDISGGAQQFF
>TRBV6-6|NA|TRBJ2-5|NA
TGTGCCAGCAGTTTTGAGTCCGAGACCCAGTACTTC
CASSFESETQYF
>TRBV7-8|NA|TRBJ2-2|TRBD2
TGTGCCAGCAGCCTAGCGGGGGGAACGAACACCGGGGAGCTGTTTTTT
CASSLAGGTNTGELFF
>TRBV5-4|NA|TRBJ2-1|TRBD2
TGTGCCAGCAGCGCGGGAAGCGGGGGGAGCTCCTACAATGAGCAGTTCTTC
CASSAGSGGSSYNEQFF
>TRBV19|NA|TRBJ2-5|TRBD2
TGTGCCACTAGCGGAGCCTACCCAACGGAGACCCAGTACTTC
CATSGAYPTETQYF
>TRBV25-1|few|TRBJ1-2|NA
TGTGCCGGGCCGTCGGGAGCCGGCTACACCTTC
CAGPSGAGYTF
>TRBV28|NA|TRBJ2-1|NA
TGTGCCAGCAGTTTGGGCGTTTTCAATGAGCAGTTCTTC
CASSLGVFNEQFF
>TRBV5-4|many|TRBJ1-1|NA
TGTGCCAGCACCATCAGCCAGGAGGTCCTGAACACTGAAGCTTTCTTT
CASTISQEVLNTEAFF
>TRBV6-6|NA|TRBJ1-1|NA
TGTGCCAGCAGTTCCCCCCGGACTCCCAACGGAGCTTTCTTT
CASSSPRTPNGAFF
>TRBV6-5|NA|TRBJ1-5|NA
TGTGCCAGCAGCCATAGAGGCCAGCCCCAGCATTTT
CASSHRGQPQHF
>TRBV28|NA|TRBJ2-7|NA
TGTGCCAGCAGTTCTACAGGGTTGGGTATGGTCGAGCAGTACTTC
CASSSTGLGMVEQYF
>TRBV6-5|NA|TRBJ2-1|NA
TGTGCCAGCGCAGGGTCCTCCTACAATGAGCAGTTCTTC
CASAGSSYNEQFF
>TRBV5-1|NA|TRBJ1-4|TRBD1
TGCGCCAGCAGGGTCGGACAGGGTCGAACTAATGAAAAACTGTTTTTT
CASRVGQGRTNEKLFF
>TRBV2|NA|TRBJ1-1|NA
TGTGCCAGCAGTGAAAGTGGGGGCACGGCTGTCGCTTTCTTT
CASSESGGTAVAFF
>TRBV19|NA|TRBJ2-1|TRBD2
TGTGCCAGTAGCGAGCGGGGGGACTTAAAAGGGCAGTTCTTC
CASSERGDLKGQFF
>TRBV28|NA|TRBJ1-6|NA
TGTGCCAGCAGTTTGCTTTACGGAGATTCACCCCTCCACTTT
CASSLLYGDSPLHF
>TRBV7-9|NA|TRBJ1-4|TRBD1
TGTGCCAGCAGCGTGCAGGGGGCGGGTAATGAAAAACTGTTTTTT
CASSVQGAGNEKLFF
>TRBV19|NA|TRBJ2-3|NA
TGTGCCAGTAGTCCTGGACATATACTCACAGATACGCAGTATTTT
CASSPGHILTDTQYF